This TCR beta chain was recorded in a study of cytomegalovirus exposure and HLA in healthy donors. TCRdb keeps only in-frame clones here, not all; method: immunoSEQ multiplex PCR. This sample has 60,000 to 70,000 clones, with approximately 90% found just once. The CDR3 is 15 amino acids. CDR1 and CDR2 (germline): SGDLS, YYNGEE. The V gene end was trimmed by 4 bases and the J gene end by 9 bases; junction bases not matched to a gene: 7. The chain carries TRBV9 and TRBJ2-1, with TRBD2 matching 13 bases. The TCR sequence derives from a woman younger than 35 in good health and CMV-seronegative. Sequences were obtained from PBMCs. The CDR3 sequence: CASSLRTSGSTEQFF. The CDR3 DNA sequence: TGTGCCAGCAGCCTAAGGACTAGCGGGAGTACTGAGCAGTTCTTC.